Below are 2 T cell receptor beta chains sequenced from a single sample in a study of blood T cell repertoires in COVID-19. Repertoires were generated with immunoSEQ multiplex PCR, while TCRdb's copy carries only in-frame clones and drops some. The sample has about 140,000 clones, less than 90% seen once. Sample: peripheral blood. These receptors came from a man aged 25 to 40 with COVID-19, enrolled during active disease.

The chain links TRBV5-1 to TRBJ2-3; weak D call: TRBD1 (6 bases). The CDR3 is made up of 14 amino acids. Looked up from germline, CDR1 is SGHRS and CDR2 is YFSETQ. The V end was cut by 7 bases, the J end by 2 bases, with 14 bases between. CDR3 protein: CASRTNRDTDTQYF. The CDR3 DNA reads TGCGCCAGCCGGACGAACAGGGACACAGATACGCAGTATTTT. The full variable domain, with the rest looked up from reference TRBV5-1 and TRBJ2-3, is KAGVTQTPRYLIKTRGQQVTLSCSPISGHRSVSWYQQTPGQGLQFLFEYFSETQRNKGNFPGRFSGRQFSNSRSEMNVSTLELGDSALYLCASRTNRDTDTQYFGPGTRLTVL.

The chain carries TRBV27 and TRBJ2-7, with 9 positions matching TRBD1. The CDR3 length is 14 residues. V lost 10 bases to trimming and J lost 6 bases; unmatched junction nucleotides: 13. In germline, CDR1 is MNHEY, CDR2 SMNVEV (reference sequence). The chain's CDR3 is CATRKDRGLGEQYF. CDR3 bases: TGTGCCACCAGAAAGGACAGGGGTTTGGGCGAGCAGTACTTC.